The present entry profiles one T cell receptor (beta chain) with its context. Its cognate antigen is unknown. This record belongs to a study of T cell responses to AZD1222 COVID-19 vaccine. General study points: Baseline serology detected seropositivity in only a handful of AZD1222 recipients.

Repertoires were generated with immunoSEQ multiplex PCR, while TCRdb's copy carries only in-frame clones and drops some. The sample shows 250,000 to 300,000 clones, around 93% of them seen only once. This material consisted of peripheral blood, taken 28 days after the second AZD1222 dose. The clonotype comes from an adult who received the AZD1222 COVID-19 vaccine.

CDR3 sequence reads: CASSQEFPDRASGNTIYF. The DNA for the CDR3 is TGCGCCAGCAGCCAAGAGTTCCCGGACAGGGCCTCTGGAAACACCATATATTTT. V usage is TRBV4-3 and J usage is TRBJ1-3, with TRBD1 matching over 8 bases. V lost 0 bases, J lost 0 bases, and 7 bases stayed unmatched. This CDR3 is 18 amino acids long. From germline, CDR1 is LGHNA and CDR2 YSLEER.